In its sample, the clone carrying this TCR beta chain was seen a few times. Its antigen is as yet unknown. Clones were read by immunoSEQ multiplex PCR, and TCRdb kept only the in-frame ones, dropping some. The data contain some 200,000 clones, roughly four fifths of them singletons. The sample originates from a study of cytomegalovirus exposure and HLA in healthy donors. Study outcomes and limitations: The listing of some 170 TCR beta chains classed them as cytomegalovirus-associated. Some public TCRs appeared in many individuals, while most sequences were rare.

The clonotype originates from a woman between 18 and 29 years old in good health and CMV-seropositive. Sequencing used PBMCs.

CDR3 nucleotide sequence: TGTGCCAGCAGCGTATGGACAGGGGTGGGCACTGAAGCTTTCTTT. Its protein product is CASSVWTGVGTEAFF. The rearrangement links TRBV9 to TRBJ1-1; 9 nucleotides agree with TRBD1. The CDR3 contains 15 residues. Trimming at V came to 1 base and at J to 4 bases, leaving 5 bases not matched to a gene. Germline loops: CDR1 SGDLS, CDR2 YYNGEE.